These 5 T cell receptor beta chains share one sample of origin, sequenced in a study of T-cell reconstitution after alpha-beta-depleted transplantation in children. Unique molecular identifiers were incorporated into the prepared TCRbeta library. TCRdb ran MiXCR on the PCR reads and lists one entry per CDR3 protein. The sample includes 900,000 or so distinct CDR3 sequences, less than 20% of them seen just once. Sequenced material: PBMCs, mostly from graft donor cells, taken 360 days after TCRalphabeta/CD19-depleted stem cell transplant. These receptors were taken from a male patient aged 10-17 years who had a stem cell transplant for acute lymphoblastic leukemia, so the T cells may come from the graft donor.

The table lists this clonotype with many counts. The chain links TRBV12-3 or TRBV12-4 to TRBJ2-1; 11 bases line up with TRBD2. V was pared by 6 bases and J by 7 bases, with 8 bases of the junction left unmatched. The CDR3 covers 15 residues. As DNA, the CDR3 is TGTGCCAGCAGCCCACTAGCGGGAGTTGGGAATGAGCAGTTCTTC. Amino acid sequence: CASSPLAGVGNEQFF.

Here the CDR3 reads CASSLGRGRNEQFF. CDR3 coding DNA: TGCGCCAGCAGCTTGGGTAGGGGGAGGAATGAGCAGTTCTTC. The V and J genes are TRBV5-1 and TRBJ2-1, with D possibly called TRBD1 or TRBD2 (6 bases each). Germline values: CDR1 SGHRS, CDR2 YFSETQ. Between the trimmed V and J ends, which lost 0 bases and 7 bases, there was a span of 11 bases. CDR3 length: 14 residues.

At least ten counts were recorded for this clonotype. This rearrangement joins TRBV6-5 to TRBJ1-5, with 7 nucleotides matching TRBD1. Trimming took 1 base from V and 3 from J; bases not matched to a gene: 12. Germline V gives CDR1 MNHEY, CDR2 SVGAGI. This CDR3 is 18 amino acids long. The DNA for the CDR3 is TGTGCCAGCAGTTACTATCCAGACAGGGTGATTGCCAATCAGCCCCAGCATTTT. Protein sequence: CASSYYPDRVIANQPQHF.

The rearrangement links TRBV12-3 or TRBV12-4 to TRBJ2-5, with 9 bases identical to TRBD2. This CDR3 spans 15 amino acids. J was trimmed by 4 bases and V by 1 base; bases with no gene match: 4. Written as DNA, the CDR3 is TGTGCCAGCAGTTTAGAAAGCGGGAGGTCAGAGACCCAGTACTTC. Amino acids: CASSLESGRSETQYF.

V is TRBV7-8 and J is TRBJ2-1, with 11 bases aligning to TRBD2. Losses at the gene ends were 1 base for V and 7 bases for J; bases not matched to a gene: 6. This CDR3 spans 16 amino acids. Per the germline V gene, CDR1 is SGHVS and CDR2 is FQNEAQ. This chain's CDR3 is CASSLVILAGGNEQFF. For the CDR3, the DNA is TGTGCCAGCAGCTTAGTCATCCTAGCGGGAGGAAATGAGCAGTTCTTC.